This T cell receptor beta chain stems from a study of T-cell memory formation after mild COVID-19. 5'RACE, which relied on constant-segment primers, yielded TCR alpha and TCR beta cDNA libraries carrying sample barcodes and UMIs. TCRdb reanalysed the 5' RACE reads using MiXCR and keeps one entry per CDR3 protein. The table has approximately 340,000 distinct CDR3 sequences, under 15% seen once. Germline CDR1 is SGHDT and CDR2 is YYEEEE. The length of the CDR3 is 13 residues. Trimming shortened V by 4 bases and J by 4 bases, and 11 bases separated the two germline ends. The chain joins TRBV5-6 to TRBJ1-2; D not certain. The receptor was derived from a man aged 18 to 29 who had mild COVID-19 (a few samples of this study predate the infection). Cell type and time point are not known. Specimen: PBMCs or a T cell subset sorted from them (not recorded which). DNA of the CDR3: TGTGCCAGCAGCAGACGGGGTAGCTATGGCTACACCTTC. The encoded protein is CASSRRGSYGYTF.